The next 27 T cell receptor beta chains were all read from a single sample in a study of shared clonotypes between healthy human individuals. Assay: immunoSEQ multiplex PCR; the TCRdb copy retains only in-frame clones and omits some. The sample lists roughly 1,500,000 clones; around 98% were seen once. The material sequenced was naive CD4+ T cells sorted from blood. Subset here: CD45RA+ positively selected. The receptors stem from a man aged 25-40 years in good health.

V gene TRBV11-2 combines with J gene TRBJ2-4; D is ambiguous. CDR1 SGHAT and CDR2 FQNNGV come from the germline V gene. CDR3 length equals 19 residues. V gave up 0 bases and J gave up 0 bases, with 18 bases separating them. In DNA, the CDR3 is TGTGCCAGCAGCTTAGATCTTGCCAGAAAGAGTTTAGCCAAAAACATTCAGTACTTC. This translates into CASSLDLARKSLAKNIQYF.

This sequence joins TRBV2 and TRBJ1-1; D remains unclear. CDR3 size: 14 residues. CDR1 is SNHLY and CDR2 is FYNNEI in the germline V gene. V was pared by 3 bases and J by 2 bases, with 10 bases between. The CDR3 loop is CASSDRTANTEAFF. The CDR3 nucleotides are TGTGCCAGCAGTGATAGGACTGCCAACACTGAAGCTTTCTTT.

The chain joins TRBV7-3 to TRBJ2-2; no clear D. The CDR3 extends over 13 amino acids. V lost 1 base and J 11 bases, leaving 11 bases between the germline ends. Germline V gene lookup returns CDR1 SGHTA and CDR2 FQGTGA. The CDR3 spells CASSLSGGPELFF. The CDR3 DNA follows: TGTGCCAGCAGCTTAAGTGGTGGACCTGAGCTGTTTTTT.

This clone has only one observation. This chain uses TRBV7-6 with TRBJ1-1; D possibly corresponds to TRBD1 (5 bases). CDR3 length: 16 amino acids. Trimming stripped 1 base from V and 4 bases from J, with 16 bases between. The germline gives CDR1 SGHVS, CDR2 FNYEAQ. Here the CDR3 reads CASSLGAGQAGTEAFF. The CDR3 bases are TGTGCCAGCAGCTTAGGGGCGGGGCAGGCGGGCACTGAAGCTTTCTTT.

CDR3 in amino acids: CASSAPQGARTGELFF. CDR3 coding DNA: TGTGCCAGCAGCGCTCCACAGGGGGCGAGGACCGGGGAGCTGTTTTTT. The chain carries TRBV9 and TRBJ2-2; 9 bases are shared with TRBD1. Germline assignment: CDR1 SGDLS and CDR2 YYNGEE. This CDR3 spans 16 amino acids. The ends lost 3 bases at V and 5 bases at J; junction bases unmatched: 8.

V usage is TRBV27 and J usage is TRBJ2-7, with 7 nucleotides matching TRBD1. CDR1 MNHEY and CDR2 SMNVEV come from the germline V gene (reference sequence). The CDR3 extends over 13 amino acids. V gave up 7 bases and J gave up 0 bases; unmatched junction bases: 3. CDR3 loop: CASTRGPSYEQYF. Written as DNA, the CDR3 is TGTGCCAGCACTAGGGGGCCCTCCTACGAGCAGTACTTC.

The V and J genes are TRBV7-3 and TRBJ1-1; 10 nucleotides line up with TRBD1. Germline values: CDR1 SGHTA, CDR2 FQGTGA. Trimming took 5 bases from V and 1 from J; bases not matched to a gene: 4. The CDR3 totals 15 residues. The CDR3 is CASSTGDRGNTEAFF. The CDR3 region has the DNA TGTGCCAGCAGCACAGGGGACAGGGGGAACACTGAAGCTTTCTTT.

V and J are TRBV6-5 and TRBJ1-2; TRBD1 is a possible D gene (6 bases). Germline lookup yields CDR1 MNHEY and CDR2 SVGAGI. Trimming removed 6 bases from V and 3 bases from J, with 17 bases in between. The CDR3 totals 15 residues. Here the CDR3 DNA reads TGTGCCAGCAGACAACCCAGGGGTGAGGACTATGGCTACACCTTC. This codes for CASRQPRGEDYGYTF.

A remark on this clone: The sample contains more than one DNA sequence encoding this CDR3. This rearrangement joins TRBV11-2 to TRBJ2-7; a weak D match, TRBD1 (6 bases). This CDR3 has 13 amino acids. Trimming removed 1 base from V and 4 bases from J, with 8 bases in between. The germline CDR1 and CDR2 sequences are SGHAT and FQNNGV. The CDR3 DNA reads TGTGCCAGCAGCTTAGTTCAGGGGTACGAGCAGTACTTC. As protein: CASSLVQGYEQYF. Looking up the rest from reference TRBV11-2 and TRBJ2-7 gives the full variable domain: EAGVAQSPRYKIIEKRQSVAFWCNPISGHATLYWYQQILGQGPKLLIQFQNNGVVDDSQLPKDRFSAERLKGVDSTLKIQPAKLEDSAVYLCASSLVQGYEQYFGPGTRLTVT.

Turning to this clone: This specimen includes other DNA sequences encoding the same CDR3. CDR3 protein: CASSLDSNQPQHF. Written as DNA, the CDR3 is TGCGCCAGCAGCCTTGACAGTAATCAGCCCCAGCATTTT. The chain is built from TRBV5-1 and TRBJ1-5, with a weak D call TRBD1 (5 bases). The CDR3 totals 13 residues. Trimming removed 4 bases from V and 4 bases from J, with 9 bases in between. CDR1 is SGHRS and CDR2 is YFSETQ in the germline V gene.

This clone came up once. The rearrangement joins TRBV2 to TRBJ2-5; weak D call: TRBD1 (6 bases). In germline, CDR1 is SNHLY, CDR2 FYNNEI. V was trimmed by 5 bases and J by 4 bases, leaving 20 bases between them. CDR3 length: 16 residues. This CDR3 reads CASSRKEDSFPETQYF. CDR3 bases: TGTGCCAGCAGTAGAAAAGAGGACAGTTTCCCAGAGACCCAGTACTTC.

As for this clone: The sample carries other DNA sequences with the same CDR3. The chain carries TRBV27 and TRBJ1-2; TRBD1 matches 9 bases. The CDR3 totals 14 residues. In germline, CDR1 is MNHEY, CDR2 SMNVEV (reference sequence). The V segment lost 5 bases and the J segment 2 bases; nucleotides outside the gene matches: 3. CDR3 residues: CASSRDRANYGYTF. The CDR3 bases are TGTGCCAGCAGTAGGGACAGGGCCAACTATGGCTACACCTTC.

This clone occurred once. Here the CDR3 reads CASSGRDYGYTF. CDR3 bases: TGCGCCAGCAGCGGCAGGGACTATGGCTACACCTTC. The chain joins TRBV5-1 to TRBJ1-2; a possible D gene is TRBD1 (5 bases). Germline values: CDR1 SGHRS, CDR2 YFSETQ. This CDR3 has 12 residues. Trimming pared 4 bases from V and 3 bases from J, leaving 7 bases between.

With regard to this clone: Germline and junction disagree at one end, which may indicate a read error. This rearrangement joins TRBV7-7 to TRBJ2-1; tentative D call: TRBD2 (5 bases). This CDR3 has 16 residues. CDR1 is SSHAT, CDR2 FNYEAQ, per germline (reference sequence). The CDR3: CASSEGLGRAYNEQFF. CDR3 nucleotides: TGTGCTAGCAGCGAAGGACTCGGCCGGGCCTACAATGAGCAGTTCTTC.

The chain combines TRBV29-1 with TRBJ1-4; a possible D gene is TRBD1 (5 bases). This CDR3 is 12 amino acids long. The V end was cut by 5 bases, the J end by 8 bases, with 12 bases between. Per the germline V gene, CDR1 is SQVTM and CDR2 is ANQGSEA. CDR3 protein: CSVRDLGEKLFF. The CDR3 coding sequence is TGCAGCGTTAGGGACCTAGGAGAAAAACTGTTTTTT.

The chain uses TRBV7-8 and TRBJ2-7, with TRBD2 identical over 10 bases. Per germline, CDR1 SGHVS and CDR2 FQNEAQ. Germline trimming cut 4 bases from V and 2 bases from J; bases unmatched to any gene: 5. The CDR3 has 15 residues. The CDR3 region has the DNA TGTGCCAGCAGCTCCAGAGGGACTAGCGCCTACGAGCAGTACTTC. This encodes CASSSRGTSAYEQYF.

J is TRBJ1-5 and V is TRBV19, with TRBD1 matching over 7 bases. V lost 3 bases to trimming and J lost 0 bases; unmatched junction nucleotides: 5. Germline CDR1 is LNHDA and CDR2 is SQIVND (reference sequence). The CDR3 spans 16 residues. This CDR3 reads CASSIDRAPSNQPQHF. The CDR3 DNA sequence: TGTGCCAGTAGTATCGACAGGGCCCCTAGCAATCAGCCCCAGCATTTT.

This clone has just one count. The chain carries TRBV9 and TRBJ2-1; 14 bases align to TRBD2. The germline gives CDR1 SGDLS, CDR2 YYNGEE. The CDR3 is made up of 17 amino acids. Unmatched junction bases numbered 9, after V lost 1 base and J lost 9 bases. The CDR3 bases are TGTGCCAGCAGCGTATATGGGACTAGCGGGAGTCAAGGTGAGCAGTTCTTC. Translating gives CASSVYGTSGSQGEQFF.

This clone came up once. This chain uses TRBV6-5 with TRBJ2-7; D may be TRBD2 (6 bases). Germline CDR1 is MNHEY and CDR2 is SVGAGI. Trimming pared 6 bases from V and 3 bases from J, leaving 18 bases between. This CDR3 is built from 15 residues. The CDR3 is CASSTPGGTYYEQYF. In DNA form, the CDR3 reads TGTGCCAGCAGCACACCCGGGGGTACCTACTACGAGCAGTACTTC.

The rearrangement links TRBV5-1 to TRBJ1-3; D remains ambiguous. Germline CDR1 reads SGHRS; CDR2 reads YFSETQ. Trimming pared 3 bases from V and 0 bases from J, leaving 13 bases between. CDR3 length: 16 amino acids. The CDR3 DNA reads as TGCGCCAGCAGCTCGCCGGGCGGGGTCTCTGGAAACACCATATATTTT. Translated, it gives CASSSPGGVSGNTIYF.

The chain links TRBV2 to TRBJ2-7; weak D call: TRBD1 (6 bases). The CDR3 has 15 residues. Germline CDR1 is SNHLY and CDR2 is FYNNEI. V was shortened by 7 bases and J by 2 bases, with 18 bases between the two germline ends. The CDR3 reads CASTISRGPTYEQYF. Here the CDR3 DNA reads TGTGCCAGCACTATATCCAGGGGCCCTACCTACGAGCAGTACTTC.

The chain combines TRBV6-1 with TRBJ1-2, with D unclear. Trimming left V 8 bases short and J 5 bases short, with 18 bases between. The CDR3 is 14 amino acids. The germline gives CDR1 MNHNS, CDR2 SASEGT. CDR3 sequence (DNA): TGTGCCAGCGAGGGAGGTCGATTCGGGTATGGCTACACCTTC. Its protein is CASEGGRFGYGYTF.

The genes are TRBV6-1 and TRBJ2-1; 7 positions agree with TRBD2. V lost 10 bases to trimming and J lost 9 bases; unmatched junction nucleotides: 12. The germline V gene encodes CDR1 MNHNS and CDR2 SASEGT. The CDR3 is 13 residues long. This chain's CDR3 is CATHGTPGGEQFF. As DNA, the CDR3 is TGTGCCACACACGGGACCCCGGGGGGTGAGCAGTTCTTC.

The chain links TRBV30 to TRBJ1-1, with a weak D call TRBD1 (6 bases). There are 15 residues in the CDR3. The germline V gene encodes CDR1 GTSNPN and CDR2 SVGIG (reference sequence). V was clipped by 3 bases and J by 4 bases, with 18 bases between them. The CDR3 DNA sequence: TGTGCCTGGAGCAAACAGGGCCTATTAGTCACTGAAGCTTTCTTT. Amino acid sequence: CAWSKQGLLVTEAFF.

The J gene is TRBJ2-7, the V gene TRBV21-1. TRBV21-1 is reported as a pseudogene. This CDR3 region has 16 residues. DNA for the CDR3: TGTGCCAGCAGCAAAGCAGGGGCTAGCCCCTCCTACGAGCAGTACTTC. Translated: CASSKAGASPSYEQYF.

V is TRBV6-1 and J is TRBJ2-1; possibly TRBD1 for D (6 bases). Germline V gives CDR1 MNHNS, CDR2 SASEGT. The CDR3 runs 15 residues. Trimming took off 2 bases at V and 4 bases at J, with 12 bases between the two ends. The CDR3 protein is CASSELLQGYNEQFF. The CDR3 bases are TGTGCCAGCAGTGAACTTCTCCAGGGGTACAATGAGCAGTTCTTC.

This clone was counted a single time. This chain joins TRBV7-2 and TRBJ2-7; 7 bases are shared with TRBD1. V lost 5 bases and J lost 5; bases outside the gene matches: 3. Germline lookup yields CDR1 SGHTA and CDR2 FQGNSA. CDR3 length: 12 amino acids. CDR3 nucleotides: TGTGCCAGCAGCCCGGGGACAGACGAGCAGTACTTC. Encoded protein: CASSPGTDEQYF.